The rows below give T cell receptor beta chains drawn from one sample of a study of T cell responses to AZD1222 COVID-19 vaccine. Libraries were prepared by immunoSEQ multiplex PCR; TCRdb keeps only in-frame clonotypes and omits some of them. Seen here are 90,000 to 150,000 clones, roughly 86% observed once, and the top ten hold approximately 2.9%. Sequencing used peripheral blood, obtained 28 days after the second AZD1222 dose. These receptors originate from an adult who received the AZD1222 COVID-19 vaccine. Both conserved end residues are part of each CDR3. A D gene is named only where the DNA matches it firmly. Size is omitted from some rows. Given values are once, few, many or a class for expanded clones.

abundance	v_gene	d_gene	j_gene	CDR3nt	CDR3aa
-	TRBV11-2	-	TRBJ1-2	TGTGCCAGCAGCTTAGATCGGGGCAGCAGTGGGTATGGCTACACCTTC	CASSLDRGSSGYGYTF
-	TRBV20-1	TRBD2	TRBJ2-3	TGCAGTGCTAGTTGGGCTAGCGGGGGGCTGGAGTTGGATACGCAGTATTTT	CSASWASGGLELDTQYF
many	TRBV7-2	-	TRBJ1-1	TGTGCCAGCAGCTTAAGGCACAGGTTCTACACTGAAGCTTTCTTT	CASSLRHRFYTEAFF
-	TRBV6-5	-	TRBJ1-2	TGTGCCAGCAGGAGCCCAGGATTCTATGGCTACACCTTC	CASRSPGFYGYTF
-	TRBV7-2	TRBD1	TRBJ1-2	TGTGCCAGCAGCTTTGGGACAGGGTCTAACTATGGCTACACCTTC	CASSFGTGSNYGYTF
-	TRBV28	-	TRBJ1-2	TGTGCCAGCAGTTCTGGGATCCTCTATGGCTACACCTTC	CASSSGILYGYTF
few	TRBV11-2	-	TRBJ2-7	TGTGCCAGCAGCCAGGACAGCTACGAGCAGTACTTC	CASSQDSYEQYF
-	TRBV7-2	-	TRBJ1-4	TGTGCCAGCAGCTTAGCGGGGGGTACTAATGAAAAACTGTTTTTT	CASSLAGGTNEKLFF
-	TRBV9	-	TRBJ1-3	TGTGCCAGCAGCGTAGCGGCGGGCCTCTCTGGAAACACCATATATTTT	CASSVAAGLSGNTIYF
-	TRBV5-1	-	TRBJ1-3	TGCGCCAGCAGCCCGGCGGACCAGGGGGGAAACACCATATATTTT	CASSPADQGGNTIYF
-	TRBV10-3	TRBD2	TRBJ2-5	TGTGCCATCAGTGGTGAGACTAGCGCCCTCCTATCACAAGAGACCCAGTACTTC	CAISGETSALLSQETQYF
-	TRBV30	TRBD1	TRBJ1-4	TGTGCCTGTCGGACAGGGGTACCCAGAGAAAAACTGTTTTTT	CACRTGVPREKLFF
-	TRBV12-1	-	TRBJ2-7	TGTGCCAGCAGCTTTGGGACACTTTACTACGAGCAGTACTTC	CASSFGTLYYEQYF
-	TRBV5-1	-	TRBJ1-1	TGCGCCAGCAGCTTGGCAGGGGCCCCGAACACTGAAGCTTTCTTT	CASSLAGAPNTEAFF
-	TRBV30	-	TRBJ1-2	TGTGCCTGGAGTGGGCAGATCCCCGCCTACACCTTC	CAWSGQIPAYTF
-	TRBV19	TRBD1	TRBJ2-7	TGTGCCAGTTCGGGACAGAAATACGAGCAGTACTTC	CASSGQKYEQYF
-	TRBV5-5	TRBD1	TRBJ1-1	TGTGCCAGCAACCCGCCCGGGACAGGGAACACTGAAGCTTTCTTT	CASNPPGTGNTEAFF
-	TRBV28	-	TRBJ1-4	TGTGCCAGCAATGGGGGCGCGGGGGGAACTAATGAAAAACTGTTTTTT	CASNGGAGGTNEKLFF
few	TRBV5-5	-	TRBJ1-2	TGTGCCAGCAGCTTGGGGGGCTCCTATGGCTACACCTTC	CASSLGGSYGYTF
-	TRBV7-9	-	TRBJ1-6	TGTGCCAGCAGTTTACCTACCGGGACACAGAATTCACCCCTCCACTTT	CASSLPTGTQNSPLHF
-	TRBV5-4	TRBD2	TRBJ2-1	TGTGCCAGCAGCTTTGACGGGGGGAACCTCTACAATGAGCAGTTCTTC	CASSFDGGNLYNEQFF
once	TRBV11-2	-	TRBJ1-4	TGTGCCGCCGGCGGGGGTCGTAATGAAAAACTGTTTTTT	CAAGGGRNEKLFF
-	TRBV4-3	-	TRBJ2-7	TGCGCCAGCAGCCAAGGATTGGGGTCCGCGGTAGGGCGATCCTACGAGCAGTACTTC	CASSQGLGSAVGRSYEQYF
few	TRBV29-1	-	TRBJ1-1	TGCAGCTCCTCCTTTGGGGTTCCGGGGGCCACTGAAGCTTTCTTT	CSSSFGVPGATEAFF
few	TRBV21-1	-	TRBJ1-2	TGTGCCAGCAGCAAGAGGCAGGGGGACTATGGCTACACCTTC	CASSKRQGDYGYTF
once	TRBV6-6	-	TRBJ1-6	TGTGCCAGCAGTTACCAGGATAATTCACCCCTCCACTTT	CASSYQDNSPLHF
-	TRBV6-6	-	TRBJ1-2	TGTGCCAGCAGACTATCCGACAGCGGTGGCTACACCTTC	CASRLSDSGGYTF
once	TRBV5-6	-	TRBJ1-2	TGTGCCAGCAGCTTGGGCCAGGGGCATGGCTACACCTTC	CASSLGQGHGYTF
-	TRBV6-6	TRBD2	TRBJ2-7	TGTGCCAGCAGTACACTAGCGGGGGCCTCCTACGAGCAGTACTTC	CASSTLAGASYEQYF
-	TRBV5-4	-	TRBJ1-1	TGTGCCAGCAGCCTCTGGGGGGGGAACACTGAAGCTTTCTTT	CASSLWGGNTEAFF
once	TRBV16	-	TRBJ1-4	TGTGCCAGCAGCCAATACCGACTCTTAAGTCCAACTAATGAAAAACTGTTTTTT	CASSQYRLLSPTNEKLFF
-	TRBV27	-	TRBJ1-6	TGTGCCAGCAGTCCACGTTGGGATAATTCACCCCTCCACTTT	CASSPRWDNSPLHF
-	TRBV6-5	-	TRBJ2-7	TGTGCCAGCACCTTGGACTGGTCCTACGAGCAGTACTTC	CASTLDWSYEQYF
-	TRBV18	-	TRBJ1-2	TGTGCCAGCTCACCGGGCATTAGCTATGGCTACACCTTC	CASSPGISYGYTF
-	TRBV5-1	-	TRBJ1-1	TGCGCCAGCAGCTTGGGCCACCATATGAACACTGAAGCTTTCTTT	CASSLGHHMNTEAFF
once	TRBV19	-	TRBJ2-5	TGTGCCAGTAGTATCGCCGGGCCTGAGAAGACCCAGTACTTC	CASSIAGPEKTQYF
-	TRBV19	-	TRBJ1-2	TGTGCCAGTAGTGGATTCGGGGGGCGCGTTGGCTACACCTTC	CASSGFGGRVGYTF
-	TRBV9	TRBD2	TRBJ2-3	TGTGCCAGCAGCGGGACCGGGTTTTGGGGGGGGAGCACAGATACGCAGTATTTT	CASSGTGFWGGSTDTQYF
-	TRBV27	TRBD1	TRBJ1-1	TGTGCCAGCAGTTTTCGGACAGGGATGAACACTGAAGCTTTCTTT	CASSFRTGMNTEAFF
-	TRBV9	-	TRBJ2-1	TGTGCCAGCAGCTTTCACAATGAGCAGTTCTTC	CASSFHNEQFF
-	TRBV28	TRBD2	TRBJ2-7	TGTGCCAGCAGCTTGGGGGGGAATGACTACGAGCAGTACTTC	CASSLGGNDYEQYF
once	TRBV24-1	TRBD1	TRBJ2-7	TGTGCCACCACCCGGGACAGGGTCCCCTACGAGCAGTACTTC	CATTRDRVPYEQYF
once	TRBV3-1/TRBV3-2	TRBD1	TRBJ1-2	TGTGCCAGCAGTATACAGGGGGCACAAACCTATGGCTACACCTTC	CASSIQGAQTYGYTF
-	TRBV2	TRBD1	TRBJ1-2	TGTGCCAGCAGTGAGAGGTTGACAGGGGGCTTGGACACCTTC	CASSERLTGGLDTF
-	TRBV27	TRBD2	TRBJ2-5	TGTGCCAGCAGTTTTAGCGGGTCGGCGTACCAAGAGACCCAGTACTTC	CASSFSGSAYQETQYF
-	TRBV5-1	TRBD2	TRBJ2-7	TGCGCCAGCAGCTGGGGACTAGCGGGGGGAACCTACGAGCAGTACTTC	CASSWGLAGGTYEQYF
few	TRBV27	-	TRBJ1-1	TGTGCCAGCCGAGACGGGGGTGAGGACACTGAAGCTTTCTTT	CASRDGGEDTEAFF
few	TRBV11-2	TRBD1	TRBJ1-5	TGTGCCAGCAGTTTAGGGTCAGGGGGTCAGCCCCAGCATTTT	CASSLGSGGQPQHF
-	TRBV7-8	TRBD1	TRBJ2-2	TGTGCCAGCAGAACAAGACAGGGTCCCGGGGAGCTGTTTTTT	CASRTRQGPGELFF
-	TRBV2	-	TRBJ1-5	TGTGCCAGCAGTGAAGAACAGGGTGGCAATCAGCCCCAGCATTTT	CASSEEQGGNQPQHF
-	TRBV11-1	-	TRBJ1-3	TGTGCCAGCAGCCCGAAGGGACGGACCTCTGGAAACACCATATATTTT	CASSPKGRTSGNTIYF